This record looks at one T cell receptor beta chain sequence and its context. The repertoire was sequenced with immunoSEQ multiplex PCR; TCRdb's copy has only in-frame clones and lacks some. The sample has a few hundred thousand clones, 70% to 85% seen once. This sample stems from a study of blood T cell repertoires in COVID-19. Overall study context: Acute and convalescent COVID-19 specimens originated in the United States, Italy and Spain. PBMCs, B-cell-depleted T cells, or T cells provided the cDNA or gDNA that made up the material.

The study counted Cohort 3 donors as recovered given two negative PCRs, clearance, or symptom resolution. CDR3 length: 17 residues. Between the trimmed V and J ends, which lost 5 bases and 0 bases, there was a span of 17 bases. Germline CDR1 and CDR2: SGHTA and FQGTGA. This chain links TRBV7-3 with TRBJ1-5; TRBD1 is a possible D gene (5 bases). This TCR was recovered from a man aged 40-55 years who had recovered from COVID-19. The sample was PBMCs or T cells enriched from blood (not recorded which). The CDR3 loop is CASSPGAGKNSNQPQHF. The CDR3 DNA sequence: TGTGCCAGCAGCCCTGGGGCAGGGAAGAATAGCAATCAGCCCCAGCATTTT. The whole variable domain, remainder taken from reference TRBV7-3 and TRBJ1-5, is GAGVSQTPSNKVTEKGKYVELRCDPISGHTALYWYRQSLGQGPEFLIYFQGTGAADDSGLPNDRFFAVRPEGSVSTLKIQRTERGDSAVYLCASSPGAGKNSNQPQHFGDGTRLSIL.